The 5 T cell receptor beta chains given below trace back to one sample, sequenced in a study of blood T cell repertoires in COVID-19. Profiled with immunoSEQ multiplex PCR; TCRdb holds only in-frame clones, not every one. Among about 200,000 clones, 84% were seen once, and the ten largest hold less than 15%. What was sequenced was peripheral blood. Receptor source: a human donor in a cohort sampled during active COVID-19.

This clone is a singleton in its sample. This CDR3 is CASTDLLTGPQETQYF. As DNA, the CDR3 is TGTGCCAGCACCGACCTCTTGACAGGACCCCAAGAGACCCAGTACTTC. The chain has TRBV5-6 and TRBJ2-5; perhaps TRBD1 as D (6 bases). V was trimmed by 6 bases and J by 1 base, leaving 19 bases between them. The germline V gene encodes CDR1 SGHDT and CDR2 YYEEEE. This CDR3 is 16 amino acids long.

V and J are TRBV19 and TRBJ2-3; TRBD2 agrees at 7 bases. Trimming at V came to 0 bases and at J to 0 bases, leaving 6 bases not matched to a gene. The CDR3 extends over 17 amino acids. Germline V gene sequence: CDR1 LNHDA, CDR2 SQIVND (reference sequence). CDR3 residues: CASSIDGGTTSTDTQYF. The CDR3 nucleotides read TGTGCCAGTAGTATAGATGGCGGGACTACTAGCACAGATACGCAGTATTTT.

The chain carries TRBV27 and TRBJ2-7, with 8 bases lining up with TRBD1. V trimming: 5 bases; J trimming: 2 bases; junction bases outside the gene matches: 5. CDR1 is MNHEY and CDR2 is SMNVEV in the germline V gene (reference sequence). The CDR3 extends over 14 amino acids. This chain's CDR3 is CASSRNRGTYEQYF. The CDR3 DNA is TGTGCCAGCAGTCGAAACAGGGGGACCTACGAGCAGTACTTC.

V gene TRBV28 combines with J gene TRBJ2-7, with TRBD1 identical over 7 bases. Germline trimming cut 5 bases from V and 2 bases from J; bases unmatched to any gene: 6. The germline V gene encodes CDR1 MDHEN and CDR2 SYDVKM. The CDR3 is made up of 14 amino acids. The CDR3 sequence: CASSITGVPYEQYF. CDR3 bases: TGTGCCAGCAGTATCACAGGGGTCCCCTACGAGCAGTACTTC. The full variable domain, completed using reference TRBV28 and TRBJ2-7, is DVKVTQSSRYLVKRTGEKVFLECVQDMDHENMFWYRQDPGLGLRLIYFSYDVKMKEKGDIPEGYSVSREKKERFSLILESASTNQTSMYLCASSITGVPYEQYFGPGTRLTVT.

The rearrangement uses TRBV18 and TRBJ2-3; a weak D match, TRBD1 (6 bases). V lost 3 bases and J lost 2, with 15 bases in between. CDR1 and CDR2 (germline): KGHSH, LQKENI. CDR3 length: 16 amino acids. This CDR3 reads CASSPFGQTSTDTQYF. The CDR3 DNA is TGTGCCAGCTCACCTTTCGGACAGACCTCCACAGATACGCAGTATTTT.